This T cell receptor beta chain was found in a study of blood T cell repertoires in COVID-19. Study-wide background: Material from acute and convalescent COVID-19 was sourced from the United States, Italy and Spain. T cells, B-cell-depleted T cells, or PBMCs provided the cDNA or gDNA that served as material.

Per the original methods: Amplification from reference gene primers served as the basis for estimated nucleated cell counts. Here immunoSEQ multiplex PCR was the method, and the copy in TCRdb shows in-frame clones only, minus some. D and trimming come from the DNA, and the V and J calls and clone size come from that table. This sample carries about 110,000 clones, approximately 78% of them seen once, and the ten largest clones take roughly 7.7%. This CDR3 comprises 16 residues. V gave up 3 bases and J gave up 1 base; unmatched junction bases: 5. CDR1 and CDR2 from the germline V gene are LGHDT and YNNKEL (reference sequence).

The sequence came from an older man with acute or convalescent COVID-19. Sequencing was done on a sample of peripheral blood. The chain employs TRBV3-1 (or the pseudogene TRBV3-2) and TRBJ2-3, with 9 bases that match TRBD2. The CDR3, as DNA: TGTGCCAGCAGCCACGGGACTAGCAAGGGCACAGATACGCAGTATTTT. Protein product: CASSHGTSKGTDTQYF.